This is a list of T cell receptor beta chains from one sample in a study of human T cells and chemical hapten exposure. TCRdb reanalysed the RACE reads using MiXCR and keeps one entry per CDR3 protein. The sample gives some 110,000 distinct CDR3 sequences, under 35% of which show up once; about 2.9% is in the top ten. This sample comprised whole blood, obtained in connection with sensitization to the hapten diphenylcyclopropenone (DPC). Source of these receptors: a man in his forties with alopecia areata. Some clones in this sample may be carry-over from other donors' samples. CDR3s include the opening cysteine and the closing phenylalanine or tryptophan. The order of the fields is J gene, D gene, clone size, V gene, CDR3 protein, CDR3 DNA. D genes are given only for firm matches. Size tells how often a clone was seen (once, few, many) or the class of an expanded clone, and some rows leave it out.

TRBJ2-3	NA	NA	TRBV29-1	CSARRGRDTDTQYF	TGCAGCGCCCGGCGGGGTCGGGATACAGATACGCAGTATTTT
TRBJ2-1	NA	few	TRBV18	CASSRTNSGDRGFNEQFF	TGTGCCAGCTCACGCACCAATTCAGGGGATCGGGGGTTCAATGAGCAGTTCTTC
TRBJ2-7	NA	NA	TRBV25-1	CASSESYSWEQYF	TGTGCCAGCAGTGAATCATACTCTTGGGAGCAGTACTTC
TRBJ1-2	NA	NA	TRBV5-4	CASSLDNNYGYTF	TGTGCCAGCAGCTTGGACAATAACTATGGCTACACCTTC
TRBJ2-7	NA	NA	TRBV27	CASRTDLAPYEQYF	TGTGCCAGCAGAACTGATCTAGCCCCCTACGAGCAGTACTTC
TRBJ1-5	TRBD1	few	TRBV10-3	CASTGDSNQPQHF	TGTGCCTCGACAGGGGATAGCAATCAGCCCCAGCATTTT
TRBJ1-4	NA	few	TRBV27	CASSSGRGNEKLFF	TGTGCCAGCAGTTCCGGAAGGGGGAATGAAAAACTGTTTTTT
TRBJ2-6	NA	NA	TRBV12-3/TRBV12-4	CASSLAPTGANVLTF	TGTGCCAGCAGTTTAGCCCCCACTGGGGCCAACGTCCTGACTTTC
TRBJ2-1	TRBD2	NA	TRBV5-1	CASSPRLAGGPETYNEQFF	TGCGCCAGCAGCCCCCGACTAGCGGGAGGGCCGGAAACCTACAATGAGCAGTTCTTC
TRBJ1-5	NA	NA	TRBV27	CASKADSNQPQHF	TGTGCCAGCAAGGCAGATAGCAATCAGCCCCAGCATTTT
TRBJ1-2	TRBD1	NA	TRBV29-1	CSVGGTGFDDYYGYTF	TGCAGCGTGGGAGGGACAGGATTTGACGATTACTATGGCTACACCTTC
TRBJ2-1	TRBD1	NA	TRBV6-2/TRBV6-3	CASSLRTGRNEQFF	TGTGCCAGCAGTCTTCGGACAGGGCGGAATGAGCAGTTCTTC
TRBJ2-5	TRBD1	NA	TRBV7-8	CASSLLGTGEETQYF	TGTGCCAGCAGCTTACTTGGGACAGGGGAGGAGACCCAGTACTTC
TRBJ2-1	TRBD2	NA	TRBV6-1	CASSVLTSGDLGSEQFF	TGTGCCAGCAGTGTGTTGACTAGCGGCGACTTGGGGAGTGAGCAGTTCTTC
TRBJ2-4	NA	NA	TRBV12-3/TRBV12-4	CASSAGTTVDIQYF	TGTGCCAGCAGTGCCGGGACGACCGTGGACATTCAGTACTTC
TRBJ1-5	NA	NA	TRBV30	CAATRGNQPQHF	TGTGCCGCTACCAGGGGCAATCAGCCCCAGCATTTT
TRBJ1-1	NA	few	TRBV13	CASSLAMKGANTEAFF	TGTGCCAGCAGCTTAGCGATGAAAGGGGCGAACACTGAAGCTTTCTTT
TRBJ2-3	TRBD2	NA	TRBV12-3/TRBV12-4	CASSYPGTTASNTQYF	TGTGCCAGCAGCTATCCAGGGACTACGGCTTCGAATACGCAGTATTTT